This T cell receptor beta chain came from a study of blood T cells in healthy people across ages. PCR was performed a second time for about 7 to 12 cycles using a sample-barcoded 5' primer and a J-beta primer mix. One entry per CDR3 protein, called by TCRdb with MiXCR from the 5' RACE reads. The top ten clones hold 15% to 20% of a sample with approximately 1,000,000 distinct CDR3 sequences, over 35% of them seen once. The CDR3 contains 15 residues. Per germline, CDR1 ENHRY and CDR2 SYGVKD. V gave up 4 bases and J gave up 0 bases; unmatched junction bases: 0. The TCR was taken from a woman aged 60-75 years in good health. Source material: blood. The rearrangement links TRBV10-3 to TRBJ2-1; 10 bases are a match to TRBD2. This CDR3 is CAISASGSSYNEQFF. CDR3 nucleotides: TGTGCCATCAGTGCTAGCGGGAGCTCCTACAATGAGCAGTTCTTC.